One sample yielded the 4 T cell receptor beta chains listed below, sequenced in a study of blood T cell repertoires in COVID-19. Here immunoSEQ multiplex PCR was the method, and the copy in TCRdb shows in-frame clones only, minus some. In the table there are about 190,000 clones, under 80% of which are singletons. Sequencing was performed on peripheral blood. These receptors came from a woman aged 50 to 60 with acute or convalescent COVID-19.

The V and J genes are TRBV11-3 and TRBJ2-1; 9 positions match TRBD1. The germline V gene has CDR1 SGHNT and CDR2 YENEEA. V was pared by 1 base and J by 9 bases, with 4 bases of the junction left unmatched. This CDR3 contains 14 residues. In DNA form, the CDR3 reads TGTGCCAGCAGCTTAGTGGGACAGGGACGTGAGCAGTTCTTC. Translation gives CASSLVGQGREQFF.

The V and J genes are TRBV18 and TRBJ1-6; TRBD1 matches at 8 bases. Germline values: CDR1 KGHSH, CDR2 LQKENI. V shed 2 bases, J shed 5 bases, and the junction held 2 bases outside the gene matches. The CDR3 has 15 amino acids. The CDR3 DNA sequence: TGTGCCAGCTCACCATGGACAGGGAATAATTCACCCCTCCACTTT. Translating gives CASSPWTGNNSPLHF.

The rearrangement joins TRBV2 to TRBJ1-5, with TRBD1 as a possible D gene (5 bases). The V end lost 6 bases, the J end lost 2 bases, and 11 bases lay between the germline ends. There are 14 residues in the CDR3. Germline V gives CDR1 SNHLY, CDR2 FYNNEI. The CDR3: CASSKDTGNQPQHF. The CDR3 nucleotides are TGTGCCAGCAGCAAGGACACCGGCAATCAGCCCCAGCATTTT.

On this clone itself: The junction and the germline gene differ at one end; a read error may be behind it. V is TRBV6-1 and J is TRBJ1-2; D is undetermined. This CDR3 is built from 15 residues. Germline CDR1 MNHNS, CDR2 SASEGT. The CDR3 loop is CASSEMVAADAPNGF. CDR3 DNA: TGTGCCAGCAGTGAAATGGTGGCGGCAGATGCACCTAACGGCTTC.